This T cell receptor beta chain was retrieved from a study of T cell responses to AZD1222 COVID-19 vaccine. Study-wide points: No day 14 peak samples; only post-peak repertoires were characterized. In a largely white British group with more females than males, clonal diversity was possibly underestimated.

Profiling relied on immunoSEQ multiplex PCR, and the TCRdb table lists in-frame clones only, not all of them. The profile shows under 130,000 clones, around 92% of them singletons. Turning to this clone: What it binds is unknown.

The clonotype was recovered from an adult in good health. The material sequenced was peripheral blood, taken on day 0 of AZD1222 vaccination.

Here the CDR3 DNA reads TGTGCCAGCAGCCGACACTTCTACAATGAGCAGTTCTTC. Encoded protein: CASSRHFYNEQFF. This chain connects TRBV5-5 to TRBJ2-1; D unclear. The CDR3 contains 13 residues. Germline-derived CDR1 and CDR2 are SGHKS and YYEKEE (reference sequence). V was cut by 4 bases and J by 3 bases, with 8 bases left in between.